This entry concerns a single T cell receptor beta chain. What antigen it recognizes has not been identified. No qualities accompany the bases; no much larger clone lies one base away. Sorted unstimulated T cells and proliferating T cells recovered from mixed lymphocyte reactions underwent TCRbeta CDR3 sequencing. Fresh whole blood from roughly ten HLA-typed healthy donors was used to isolate PBMCs. Unstimulated CD4+ non-regulatory T cells were FACS-sorted to map the origin of alloreactive clones. The data originate from a study of siplizumab effects on memory and regulatory T cells (dated by TCRdb to the late 2010s). For the wider study: The study looked at the effect of siplizumab, an anti-CD2 antibody, on alloreactive T-cell subsets in allogeneic mixed lymphocyte reactions made from human PBMCs. Here is what the overall study found, with its caveats: The cumulative frequency of alloreactive sequences that could be traced back to unstimulated CD4+ memory T cells was significantly reduced by siplizumab. In reactions with siplizumab, an average of about 69% of mappable alloreactive CD4+ clones were Treg-derived, compared with 25% to 30% in control reactions. For roughly 75-97% of proliferating CD4+ or CD8+ clones, no naive or memory phenotype could be assigned. Whether proliferating Tregs from siplizumab cultures actually had suppressive function was not functionally confirmed. Because sequences at frequencies below about 10^-5 were poorly captured, only a minor fraction of alloreactive clones could be mapped back to unstimulated subsets. Compared with memory T cells, unstimulated naive T cells appeared more diverse, and naive cells seemed to make a substantial contribution to the alloresponse.

Trimming removed 7 bases from V and 3 bases from J, leaving 18 bases between the germline ends. The CDR3 runs 16 amino acids, cysteine and phenylalanine included. Kept here is only the CDR3 DNA, which spans 48 bases and is read in frame from base 1. In the germline V gene, CDR1 corresponds to MGHDK and CDR2 to SYGVNS. The library was prepared using the immunoSEQ multiplex PCR assay. Around 10^5 TCR templates per sample were assayed by the deep sequencing platform. Genomic DNA extracted from sorted T cells was used for TCRbeta CDR3 sequencing. The paper's processing steps were these. The R programming language was used for clonal analysis of the TCRbeta CDR3 data. Alloreactive CD4+ and CD8+ clones were identified by comparing unstimulated samples to CFSE-low samples taken after the reaction. Alloreactive CD4+ clones were assigned to regulatory or non-regulatory origin by matching sequences to sorted unstimulated Treg and non-Treg repertoires. TCRdb re-hosts the immuneACCESS table, in-frame sequences only. Its copies lack some clones; in the studies checked, an unresolved V gene accounts for under half of them, and the cause for the rest is not known. V and J calls and clone size are as listed in that table; D and trimming were resolved from the DNA. The sample records some 120,000 clones, roughly 94% of which are singletons. Of the sample, under 2% falls within the top ten clones.

The chain employs TRBV25-1 and TRBJ2-2; perhaps TRBD2 is the D gene, with 6 bases matching. This clonotype was sampled from a human donor in good health. Source material: non-Treg CD4+ T cells sorted from blood. The sample's cell subset or site label, decoded: FACS-sorted unstimulated CD4+ non-regulatory T cells. Read as DNA, the sequence is TGTGCCAGCATGACAACCGGGAGAACGGACACCGGGGAGCTGTTTTTT. Its protein product is CASMTTGRTDTGELFF. With the portions outside the CDR3 filled from the reference TRBV25-1 and TRBJ2-2 genes, the complete variable region becomes EADIYQTPRYLVIGTGKKITLECSQTMGHDKMYWYQQDPGMELHLIHYSYGVNSTEKGDLSSESTVSRIRTEHFPLTLESARPSHTSQYLCASMTTGRTDTGELFFGEGSRLTVL.